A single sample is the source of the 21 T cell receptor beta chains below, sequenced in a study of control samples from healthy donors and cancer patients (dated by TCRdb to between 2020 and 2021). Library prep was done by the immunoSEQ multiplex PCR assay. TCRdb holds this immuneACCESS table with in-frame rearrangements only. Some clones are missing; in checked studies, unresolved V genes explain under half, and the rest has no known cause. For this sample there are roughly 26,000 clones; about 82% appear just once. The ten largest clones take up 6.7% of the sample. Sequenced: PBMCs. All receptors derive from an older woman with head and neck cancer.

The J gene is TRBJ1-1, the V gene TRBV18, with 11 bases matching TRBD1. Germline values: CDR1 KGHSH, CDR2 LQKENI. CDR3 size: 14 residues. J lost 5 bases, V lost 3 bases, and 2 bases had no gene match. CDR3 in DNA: TGTGCCAGCTCACCGGACAGGGGGCGTACTGAAGCTTTCTTT. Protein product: CASSPDRGRTEAFF.

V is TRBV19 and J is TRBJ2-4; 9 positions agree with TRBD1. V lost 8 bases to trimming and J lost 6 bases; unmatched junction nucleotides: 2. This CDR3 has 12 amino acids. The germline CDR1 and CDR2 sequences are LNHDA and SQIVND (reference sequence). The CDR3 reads CASETGGNIQYF. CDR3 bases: TGTGCCAGTGAGACAGGGGGAAACATTCAGTACTTC.

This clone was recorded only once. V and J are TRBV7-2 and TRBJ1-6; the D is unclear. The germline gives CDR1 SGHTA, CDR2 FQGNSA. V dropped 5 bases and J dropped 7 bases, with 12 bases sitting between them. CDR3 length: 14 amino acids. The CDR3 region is CASSPRRKNSPLHF. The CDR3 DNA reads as TGTGCCAGCAGCCCCCGGAGGAAAAATTCACCCCTCCACTTT.

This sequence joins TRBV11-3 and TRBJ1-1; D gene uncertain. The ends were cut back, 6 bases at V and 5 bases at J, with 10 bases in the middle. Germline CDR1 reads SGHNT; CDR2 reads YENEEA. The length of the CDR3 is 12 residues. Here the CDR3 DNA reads TGTGCCAGCAGTCTAAAGGGAACTGAAGCTTTCTTT. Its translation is CASSLKGTEAFF.

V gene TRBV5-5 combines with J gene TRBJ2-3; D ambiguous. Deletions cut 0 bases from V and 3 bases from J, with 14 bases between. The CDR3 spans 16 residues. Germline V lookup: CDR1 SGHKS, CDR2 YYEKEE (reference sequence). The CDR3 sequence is CASSLAGSQRTDTQYF. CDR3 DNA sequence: TGTGCCAGCAGCTTGGCTGGGTCCCAGAGGACAGATACGCAGTATTTT.

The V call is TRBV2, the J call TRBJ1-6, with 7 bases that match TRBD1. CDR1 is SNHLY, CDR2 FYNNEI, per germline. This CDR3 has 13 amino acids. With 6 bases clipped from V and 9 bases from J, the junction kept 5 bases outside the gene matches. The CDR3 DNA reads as TGTGCCAGCAGCCGGGACAGTTCTTCACCCCTCCACTTT. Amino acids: CASSRDSSSPLHF.

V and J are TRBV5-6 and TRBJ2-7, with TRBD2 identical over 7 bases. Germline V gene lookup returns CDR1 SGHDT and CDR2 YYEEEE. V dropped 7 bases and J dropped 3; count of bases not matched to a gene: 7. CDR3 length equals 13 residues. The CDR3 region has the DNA TGTGCCAGCCATCGAGCGGGAATCTACGAGCAGTACTTC. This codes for CASHRAGIYEQYF.

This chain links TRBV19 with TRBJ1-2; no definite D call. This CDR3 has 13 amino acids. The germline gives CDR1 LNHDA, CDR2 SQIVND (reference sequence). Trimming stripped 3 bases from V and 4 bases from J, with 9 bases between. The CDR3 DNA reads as TGTGCCAGTAGTATTCAAAGGGCCTATGGCTACACCTTC. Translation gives CASSIQRAYGYTF.

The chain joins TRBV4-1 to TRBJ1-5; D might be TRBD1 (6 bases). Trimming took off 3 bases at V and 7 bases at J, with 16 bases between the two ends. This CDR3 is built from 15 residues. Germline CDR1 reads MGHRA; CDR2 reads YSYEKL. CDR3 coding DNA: TGCGCCAGCAGCCAGATCGGCGCAGGGGCCCAGCCCCAGCATTTT. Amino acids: CASSQIGAGAQPQHF.

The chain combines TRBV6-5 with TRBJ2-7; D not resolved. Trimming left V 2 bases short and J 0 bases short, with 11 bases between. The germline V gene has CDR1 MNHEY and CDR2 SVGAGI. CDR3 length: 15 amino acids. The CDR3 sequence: CASSYARTVSYEQYF. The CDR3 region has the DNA TGTGCCAGCAGTTACGCTCGGACCGTCTCCTACGAGCAGTACTTC.

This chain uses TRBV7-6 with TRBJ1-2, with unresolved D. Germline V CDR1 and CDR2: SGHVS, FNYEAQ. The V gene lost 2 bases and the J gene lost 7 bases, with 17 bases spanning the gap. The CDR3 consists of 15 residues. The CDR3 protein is CASSLSTLATSGYTF. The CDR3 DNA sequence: TGTGCCAGCAGCTTATCCACCTTAGCGACCTCTGGCTACACCTTC.

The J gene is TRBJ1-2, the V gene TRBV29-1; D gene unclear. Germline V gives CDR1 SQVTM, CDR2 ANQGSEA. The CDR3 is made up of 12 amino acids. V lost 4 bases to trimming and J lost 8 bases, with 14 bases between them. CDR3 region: CSVVWSMRGYTF. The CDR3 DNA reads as TGCAGCGTTGTGTGGTCTATGCGGGGCTACACCTTC.

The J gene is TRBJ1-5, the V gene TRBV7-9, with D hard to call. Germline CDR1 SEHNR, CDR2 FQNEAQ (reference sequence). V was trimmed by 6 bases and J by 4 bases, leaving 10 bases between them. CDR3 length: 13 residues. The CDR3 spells CASSSDLNQPQHF. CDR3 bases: TGTGCCAGCAGTTCTGATCTTAATCAGCCCCAGCATTTT.

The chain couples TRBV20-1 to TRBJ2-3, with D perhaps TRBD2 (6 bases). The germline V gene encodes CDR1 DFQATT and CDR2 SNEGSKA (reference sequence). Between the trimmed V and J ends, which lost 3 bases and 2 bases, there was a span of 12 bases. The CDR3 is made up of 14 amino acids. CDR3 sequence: CSASEEGPTDTQYF. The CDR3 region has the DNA TGCAGTGCTAGTGAGGAGGGCCCCACAGATACGCAGTATTTT.

CDR3 DNA: TGTGCCAGCAGCTTAGGACAGGGGATTAGGAATTCACCCCTCCACTTT. Protein product: CASSLGQGIRNSPLHF. V and J are TRBV11-3 and TRBJ1-6; 8 bases align to TRBD1. Unmatched junction bases numbered 6, after V lost 1 base and J lost 7 bases. CDR3 size: 16 residues. Germline V gives CDR1 SGHNT, CDR2 YENEEA.

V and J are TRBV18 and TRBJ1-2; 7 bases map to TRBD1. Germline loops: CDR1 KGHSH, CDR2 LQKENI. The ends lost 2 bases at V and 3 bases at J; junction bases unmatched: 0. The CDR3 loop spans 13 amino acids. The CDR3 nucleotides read TGTGCCAGCTCACCAGGGACAGACTATGGCTACACCTTC. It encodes CASSPGTDYGYTF.

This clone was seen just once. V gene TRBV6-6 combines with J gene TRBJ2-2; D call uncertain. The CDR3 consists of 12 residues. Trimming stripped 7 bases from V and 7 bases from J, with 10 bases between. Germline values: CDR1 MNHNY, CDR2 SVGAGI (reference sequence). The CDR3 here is CASTFYSGELFF. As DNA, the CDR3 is TGTGCCAGCACCTTTTATAGCGGGGAGCTGTTTTTT.

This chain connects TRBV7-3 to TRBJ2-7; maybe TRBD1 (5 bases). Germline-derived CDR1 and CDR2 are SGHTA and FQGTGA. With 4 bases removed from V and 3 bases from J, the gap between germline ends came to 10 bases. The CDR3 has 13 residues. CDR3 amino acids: CASSYDRNYEQYF. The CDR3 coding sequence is TGTGCCAGCAGCTACGACAGAAACTACGAGCAGTACTTC.

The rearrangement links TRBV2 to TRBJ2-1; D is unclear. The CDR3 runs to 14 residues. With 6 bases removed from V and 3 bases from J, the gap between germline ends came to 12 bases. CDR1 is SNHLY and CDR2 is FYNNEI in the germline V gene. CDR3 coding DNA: TGTGCCAGCAGGGTTTTGGCTCTCTACAATGAGCAGTTCTTC. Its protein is CASRVLALYNEQFF.

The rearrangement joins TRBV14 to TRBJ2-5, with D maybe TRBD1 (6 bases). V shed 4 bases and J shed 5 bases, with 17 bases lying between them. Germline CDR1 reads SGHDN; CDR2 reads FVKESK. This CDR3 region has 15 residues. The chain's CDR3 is CASSPGQYVGETQYF. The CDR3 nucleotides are TGTGCCAGCAGCCCGGGACAATACGTAGGGGAGACCCAGTACTTC.

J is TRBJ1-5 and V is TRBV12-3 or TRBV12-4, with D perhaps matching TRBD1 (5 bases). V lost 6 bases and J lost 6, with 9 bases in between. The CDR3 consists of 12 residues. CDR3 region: CASRSTVQPQHF. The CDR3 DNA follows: TGTGCCAGCAGGTCGACAGTTCAGCCCCAGCATTTT.